The 21 T cell receptor beta chains below were found in one sample sequenced in a study of Graves' ophthalmopathy and Graves' hyperthyroidism. The study amplified TCR beta CDR3 regions using RNA transcripts. First-round RT-PCR employed HTBI primers, with a second-round multiplex PCR after it. MiXCR was run by TCRdb on the multiplex PCR reads, yielding one entry per CDR3 protein. The sample carries 150,000 to 200,000 distinct CDR3 sequences, roughly two fifths recorded once. The sample taken for sequencing was peripheral blood. Source of these receptors: a young man with Graves' ophthalmopathy.

This clonotype was found many times. The rearrangement uses TRBV6-2 or TRBV6-3 and TRBJ2-7; 10 bases align to TRBD1. V was clipped by 7 bases and J by 5 bases; unmatched bases: 11. The CDR3 has 15 amino acids. Germline V gene lookup returns CDR1 MNHEY and CDR2 SVGEGT. CDR3 sequence (DNA): TGTGCCAGCACCCCACACCGGGACAGGGGTAACGAGCAGTACTTC. As protein: CASTPHRDRGNEQYF.

This chain joins TRBV6-2 or TRBV6-3 and TRBJ2-7; 8 nucleotides match TRBD2. Germline V gene lookup returns CDR1 MNHEY and CDR2 SVGEGT. The V segment lost 6 bases and the J segment 2 bases; nucleotides outside the gene matches: 6. The CDR3 contains 14 residues. CDR3 sequence (DNA): TGTGCCAGCAGCGCGGGGGGACTCACCTACGAGCAGTACTTC. Translation: CASSAGGLTYEQYF.

This clonotype was picked up many times. This sequence joins TRBV7-2 and TRBJ2-7; maybe TRBD2 (5 bases). Germline CDR1 SGHTA, CDR2 FQGNSA. The CDR3 covers 15 residues. V was trimmed by 5 bases and J by 0 bases, leaving 14 bases between them. CDR3: CASSPAGLSSYEQYF. The CDR3, as DNA: TGTGCCAGCAGCCCCGCGGGCCTTAGCTCCTACGAGCAGTACTTC.

This clonotype has more than one count but fewer than ten. This sequence joins TRBV6-2 or TRBV6-3 and TRBJ1-5, with D hard to call. Germline assignment: CDR1 MNHEY and CDR2 SVGEGT. Trimming removed 2 bases at V and 0 bases at J, with 8 bases between. The CDR3 covers 15 residues. DNA for the CDR3: TGTGCCAGCAGTTACCAGGCGGATAGCAATCAGCCCCAGCATTTT. Residues: CASSYQADSNQPQHF.

This clonotype appeared many times. V usage is TRBV20-1 and J usage is TRBJ1-2; 11 bases line up with TRBD1. CDR1 DFQATT and CDR2 SNEGSKA come from the germline V gene (reference sequence). The V segment lost 3 bases and the J segment 3 bases; nucleotides outside the gene matches: 12. The CDR3 loop spans 17 amino acids. The CDR3 DNA is TGCAGTGCTAGCGCGCCGTTTCCGGGACAGGGGGACTATGGCTACACCTTC. Amino acids: CSASAPFPGQGDYGYTF.

This clonotype appeared many times. The V gene is TRBV19, the J gene TRBJ1-1; D gene uncertain. Trimming removed 3 bases from V and 2 bases from J, with 16 bases in between. Germline values: CDR1 LNHDA, CDR2 SQIVND (reference sequence). The CDR3 is made up of 16 amino acids. CDR3 sequence: CASSIPLLGRNTEAFF. The CDR3 region has the DNA TGTGCCAGTAGTATTCCACTGCTGGGAAGAAACACTGAAGCTTTCTTT.

This clonotype was seen many times. The chain links TRBV6-2 or TRBV6-3 to TRBJ2-7, with a possible D match to TRBD2 (5 bases). Looked up from germline, CDR1 is MNHEY and CDR2 is SVGEGT. The CDR3 consists of 13 residues. The CDR3: CTRSGLALDEQYF. The DNA for the CDR3 is TGTACCCGATCGGGCCTAGCCCTCGACGAGCAGTACTTC.

The V and J genes are TRBV6-5 and TRBJ1-1; the D is unclear. Between the trimmed V and J ends, which lost 0 bases and 1 base, there was a span of 9 bases. From germline, CDR1 is MNHEY and CDR2 SVGAGI. This CDR3 has 15 residues. DNA for the CDR3: TGTGCCAGCAGTTACTCTCGGCTCGGGAACACTGAAGCTTTCTTT. Protein: CASSYSRLGNTEAFF.

This clonotype was recorded many times. V is TRBV4-3 and J is TRBJ1-1; 7 bases match TRBD1. The J segment lost 1 base and the V segment lost 0 bases, leaving 5 bases of the junction unmatched. The germline gives CDR1 LGHNA, CDR2 YSLEER. CDR3 length: 16 residues. As DNA, the CDR3 is TGCGCCAGCAGCCAAGATAGGGGACAGTCGAACACTGAAGCTTTCTTT. Its translation: CASSQDRGQSNTEAFF.

There are many counts of this clonotype. The chain has TRBV12-3 or TRBV12-4 and TRBJ2-5; D not certain. The CDR3 has 12 amino acids. V was clipped by 5 bases and J by 5 bases, with 9 bases between them. The CDR3 loop reads CASSVRRETQYF. The CDR3 DNA reads TGTGCCAGCAGTGTTAGAAGGGAGACCCAGTACTTC.

This clonotype was recorded at least ten times. The CDR3 nucleotides are TGTGCCAGTAGTATTGGGGCCTCCTACGAGCAGTACTTC. Its translation is CASSIGASYEQYF. The gene calls are TRBV19 and TRBJ2-7, with D perhaps matching TRBD1 (5 bases). V dropped 3 bases and J dropped 0 bases, with 6 bases sitting between them. The germline V gene has CDR1 LNHDA and CDR2 SQIVND (reference sequence). This CDR3 is built from 13 residues.

This clonotype was seen ten or more times. The J gene is TRBJ1-1, the V gene TRBV6-1, with D possibly being TRBD1 (5 bases). This CDR3 is built from 16 residues. CDR1 MNHNS and CDR2 SASEGT come from the germline V gene. The germline V and J ends were trimmed by 5 bases and 0 bases, with 16 bases remaining between them. CDR3 region: CASSPGEGYMNTEAFF. In nucleotides, the CDR3 is TGTGCCAGCAGTCCCGGGGAGGGGTATATGAACACTGAAGCTTTCTTT.

This clonotype was counted at least ten times. The CDR3 loop is CASSQQGDTEAFF. The CDR3 nucleotides are TGTGCCAGCAGTCAACAAGGTGACACTGAAGCTTTCTTT. This chain joins TRBV5-5 and TRBJ1-1; D gene uncertain. V was shortened by 5 bases and J by 3 bases, with 11 bases between the two germline ends. The germline CDR1 and CDR2 sequences are SGHKS and YYEKEE (reference sequence). The CDR3 has 13 amino acids.

This clonotype was observed many times. The chain has TRBV7-2 and TRBJ2-7, with TRBD2 matching 9 bases. The trim removed 0 bases at V and 4 bases at J, leaving 7 bases unmatched. Germline V gene lookup returns CDR1 SGHTA and CDR2 FQGNSA. The CDR3 covers 16 residues. The CDR3, as DNA: TGTGCCAGCAGCTTAGCGTCTAGCGGGAACGGTTACGAGCAGTACTTC. Encoded protein: CASSLASSGNGYEQYF.

The chain recombines TRBV11-3 with TRBJ1-1, with 7 bases aligning to TRBD1. Germline V gene data show CDR1 as SGHNT and CDR2 as YENEEA. Unmatched junction bases numbered 8, after V lost 5 bases and J lost 8 bases. The CDR3 runs to 13 residues. The CDR3 coding sequence is TGTGCCAGCAGCAGACAGGGTTTGGGCGAAGCTTTCTTT. It codes for CASSRQGLGEAFF.

This chain uses TRBV20-1 with TRBJ1-3; D is unclear. V lost 3 bases to trimming and J lost 2 bases, with 5 bases between them. The CDR3 sequence is 12 residues long. Germline V gene data show CDR1 as DFQATT and CDR2 as SNEGSKA (reference sequence). This chain's CDR3 is CSASPTGNTIYF. The CDR3, as DNA: TGCAGTGCTAGCCCCACTGGAAACACCATATATTTT.

This clonotype occurred many times. The chain uses TRBV6-5 and TRBJ2-7; D is ambiguous. Trimming left V 10 bases short and J 0 bases short, with 16 bases between. Germline V gene lookup returns CDR1 MNHEY and CDR2 SVGAGI. CDR3 length: 14 residues. The CDR3 sequence: CATTDPASSYEQYF. The CDR3 DNA sequence: TGTGCCACAACAGACCCCGCGAGCTCCTACGAGCAGTACTTC.

At least ten counts were recorded for this clonotype. The rearrangement joins TRBV6-5 to TRBJ2-5; 11 nucleotides align to TRBD2. From germline, CDR1 is MNHEY and CDR2 SVGAGI. V shed 6 bases and J 4 bases; nucleotides not matched to a gene: 7. The CDR3 has 15 amino acids. CDR3 residues: CASSLYGLAGETQYF. The CDR3 nucleotides read TGTGCCAGCAGCCTCTATGGACTAGCGGGAGAGACCCAGTACTTC.

This rearrangement joins TRBV6-2 or TRBV6-3 to TRBJ1-5; D unresolved. The V and J ends lost 0 bases and 5 bases respectively, with 5 bases between them. The CDR3 has 13 residues. CDR1 MNHEY and CDR2 SVGEGT come from the germline V gene. CDR3 in DNA: TGTGCCAGCAGTTACTCCGAGTATCAGCCCCAGCATTTT. Amino acid sequence: CASSYSEYQPQHF.

The CDR3 loop is CASSWTGGLRGNTIYF. DNA of the CDR3: TGTGCCAGCAGTTGGACAGGGGGCTTACGTGGAAACACCATATATTTT. The V call is TRBV6-5, the J call TRBJ1-3; 11 bases line up with TRBD1. Per the germline V gene, CDR1 is MNHEY and CDR2 is SVGAGI. V shed 4 bases and J 3 bases; nucleotides not matched to a gene: 5. CDR3 length: 16 residues.

This rearrangement joins TRBV28 to TRBJ1-1; D remains ambiguous. Trimming took off 6 bases at V and 3 bases at J, with 11 bases between the two ends. Germline CDR1 MDHEN, CDR2 SYDVKM. The CDR3 loop spans 13 amino acids. In DNA form, the CDR3 reads TGTGCCAGCAGCCTCGAAAGGGACACTGAAGCTTTCTTT. Residues: CASSLERDTEAFF.